The 3 T cell receptor beta chains presented below share a single source sample, sequenced in a study of cytomegalovirus exposure and HLA in healthy donors. Primers for the PCR totalled 60 Vbeta and 13 Jbeta. Repertoires were generated with immunoSEQ multiplex PCR, while TCRdb's copy carries only in-frame clones and drops some. The data contain 130,000 to 150,000 clones, around 65% of them singletons. Sequencing was done on a sample of PBMCs. Receptors originate from a woman aged 25 to 45 in good health and CMV-seropositive.

V gene TRBV25-1 combines with J gene TRBJ1-1, with 7 bases lining up with TRBD1. The ends lost 6 bases at V and 4 bases at J; junction bases unmatched: 14. Germline lookup yields CDR1 MGHDK and CDR2 SYGVNS. The CDR3 sequence is 16 residues long. In DNA form, the CDR3 reads TGTGCCAGCAGCGTGATAGGGGGCAGATCTGGCACTGAAGCTTTCTTT. Protein product: CASSVIGGRSGTEAFF.

This chain connects TRBV6-1 to TRBJ2-3; 10 nucleotides agree with TRBD2. CDR1 MNHNS and CDR2 SASEGT come from the germline V gene. The CDR3 contains 14 residues. The J segment lost 3 bases and the V segment lost 5 bases, leaving 2 bases of the junction unmatched. The CDR3 loop reads CASSSGGETDTQYF. DNA of the CDR3: TGTGCCAGCAGTAGCGGGGGGGAGACAGATACGCAGTATTTT.

V gene TRBV2 combines with J gene TRBJ2-2, with TRBD1 matching 9 bases. The germline CDR1 and CDR2 sequences are SNHLY and FYNNEI. Trimming took 6 bases from V and 1 from J; bases not matched to a gene: 9. The CDR3 extends over 17 amino acids. In DNA form, the CDR3 reads TGTGCCAGCAGAGTTCCTAGGACAGGGGAGAACACCGGGGAGCTGTTTTTT. Translating it yields CASRVPRTGENTGELFF.